This T cell receptor (beta chain) was captured in a study of identical twins. A single record per CDR3 protein comes from TCRdb applying MiXCR to the 5' RACE reads. The sample has roughly 690,000 distinct CDR3 sequences; around 6% are singletons. Sequences were obtained from naive T cells sorted from blood. The sequence was collected from a man aged 18 to 35 in good health.

The CDR3, as DNA: TGCGCCAGCAGCCTGGGAGACAGGGGGCTTAAAGGCTACACCTTC. Its translation is CASSLGDRGLKGYTF. J is TRBJ1-2 and V is TRBV5-1; TRBD1 matches at 10 bases. Germline CDR1 SGHRS, CDR2 YFSETQ. Trimming at V came to 4 bases and at J to 8 bases, leaving 11 bases not matched to a gene. The CDR3 is 15 amino acids. Full variable domain (missing parts from reference TRBV5-1 and TRBJ1-2): KAGVTQTPRYLIKTRGQQVTLSCSPISGHRSVSWYQQTPGQGLQFLFEYFSETQRNKGNFPGRFSGRQFSNSRSEMNVSTLELGDSALYLCASSLGDRGLKGYTFGSGTRLTVV.